A single sample gave rise to the 19 T cell receptor beta chains below, sequenced in a study of T cell responses to AZD1222 COVID-19 vaccine. Using immunoSEQ multiplex PCR, the repertoire was profiled, and TCRdb retains in-frame clones only, with some absent. The data contain 140,000 to 150,000 clones, around nine tenths of them singletons. The material was peripheral blood, obtained on day 0 of AZD1222 vaccination. These receptor sequences come from an adult in good health.

V gene TRBV29-1 combines with J gene TRBJ2-3, with TRBD2 matching 9 bases. This CDR3 contains 13 residues. Germline-derived CDR1 and CDR2 are SQVTM and ANQGSEA. Germline trimming cut 5 bases from V and 1 base from J; bases unmatched to any gene: 1. The CDR3 loop reads CSVRTSGTDTQYF. The CDR3 DNA reads TGCAGCGTTAGGACTAGCGGCACAGATACGCAGTATTTT.

The rearrangement joins TRBV5-1 to TRBJ1-4; 10 nucleotides align to TRBD1. Germline V gene sequence: CDR1 SGHRS, CDR2 YFSETQ. The CDR3 runs to 15 residues. V was pared by 4 bases and J by 13 bases, with 13 bases of the junction left unmatched. For the CDR3, the DNA is TGCGCCAGCAGCGTACCGGGACAGGGGTCCGAGGGACTGTTTTTT. Translated: CASSVPGQGSEGLFF.

This clone showed up just once. V is TRBV7-3 and J is TRBJ2-1; tentatively, D is TRBD2 (6 bases). This CDR3 is 13 amino acids long. Germline CDR1 SGHTA, CDR2 FQGTGA. Trimming pared 4 bases from V and 5 bases from J, leaving 9 bases between. The CDR3 DNA reads TGTGCCAGCAGCTCCGGGACTCACAATGAGCAGTTCTTC. It codes for CASSSGTHNEQFF.

This chain links TRBV28 with TRBJ1-1; D unclear. This CDR3 has 11 amino acids. Germline V lookup: CDR1 MDHEN, CDR2 SYDVKM. Trimming removed 2 bases at V and 7 bases at J, with 5 bases between. CDR3 sequence (DNA): TGTGCCAGCAGTTTAGAGGGTGAAGCTTTCTTT. Residues: CASSLEGEAFF.

V is TRBV5-1 and J is TRBJ2-3, with D maybe TRBD1 (5 bases). Trimming stripped 2 bases from V and 4 bases from J, with 8 bases between. Germline CDR1 is SGHRS and CDR2 is YFSETQ. This CDR3 has 13 amino acids. The DNA for the CDR3 is TGCGCCAGCAGCTTTATAGGGGCAGATACGCAGTATTTT. Translated, it gives CASSFIGADTQYF.

V usage is TRBV19 and J usage is TRBJ1-5; D ambiguous. Trimming left V 4 bases short and J 8 bases short, with 18 bases between. The germline V gene has CDR1 LNHDA and CDR2 SQIVND (reference sequence). CDR3 size: 15 residues. Here the CDR3 DNA reads TGTGCCAGTAGTACCCCAGCGGGCCAGGAGAAGCCCCAGCATTTT. It encodes CASSTPAGQEKPQHF. The whole variable domain, remainder taken from reference TRBV19 and TRBJ1-5, is DGGITQSPKYLFRKEGQNVTLSCEQNLNHDAMYWYRQDPGQGLRLIYYSQIVNDFQKGDIAEGYSVSREKKESFPLTVTSAQKNPTAFYLCASSTPAGQEKPQHFGDGTRLSIL.

This clone is a singleton in its sample. The CDR3 bases are TGTGCCAGCAGCTCGAGCCCTCAGCCCCAGCATTTT. This gives the protein CASSSSPQPQHF. This chain joins TRBV28 and TRBJ1-5; D is ambiguous. V was trimmed by 6 bases and J by 6 bases, leaving 9 bases between them. The length of the CDR3 is 12 residues. Germline loops: CDR1 MDHEN, CDR2 SYDVKM.

This sequence joins TRBV9 and TRBJ1-1, with 9 bases that match TRBD1. The CDR3 runs to 13 residues. CDR1 and CDR2 from the germline V gene are SGDLS and YYNGEE. Trimming at V came to 5 bases and at J to 5 bases, leaving 4 bases not matched to a gene. CDR3 sequence: CASRQGARTEAFF. CDR3 DNA: TGTGCCAGCAGACAGGGGGCAAGGACTGAAGCTTTCTTT.

The chain uses TRBV18 and TRBJ2-7; D remains ambiguous. The CDR3 sequence is 11 residues long. CDR1 and CDR2 from the germline V gene are KGHSH and LQKENI. The V end was cut by 3 bases, the J end by 6 bases, with 6 bases between. CDR3 DNA: TGTGCCAGCTCACCGTCAATCGAGCAGTACTTC. This codes for CASSPSIEQYF.

This chain connects TRBV7-9 to TRBJ1-1; the D is unclear. Germline V gives CDR1 SEHNR, CDR2 FQNEAQ (reference sequence). There are 15 residues in the CDR3. Trimming removed 5 bases from V and 6 bases from J, with 19 bases in between. CDR3 loop: CASSLLVRDLPEAFF. CDR3 DNA: TGTGCCAGCAGCCTCCTGGTTAGGGATCTGCCTGAAGCTTTCTTT.

This sequence joins TRBV27 and TRBJ2-3, with TRBD2 identical over 10 bases. Trimming at V came to 0 bases and at J to 2 bases, leaving 2 bases not matched to a gene. CDR1 MNHEY and CDR2 SMNVEV come from the germline V gene (reference sequence). The CDR3 contains 16 residues. The CDR3 sequence is CASSLSLAGATDTQYF. The CDR3 DNA reads TGTGCCAGCAGTTTATCTCTAGCGGGAGCCACAGATACGCAGTATTTT.

J is TRBJ2-1 and V is TRBV13, with 16 bases matching TRBD2. The length of the CDR3 is 22 residues. Unmatched junction bases numbered 14, after V lost 3 bases and J lost 0 bases. Per germline, CDR1 PRHDT and CDR2 FYEKMQ (reference sequence). The CDR3 nucleotides read TGTGCCAGCAGCTTCTACCGAAAAGGGACTAGCGGGAGGGCTAGCTCCTACAATGAGCAGTTCTTC. Residues: CASSFYRKGTSGRASSYNEQFF.

The J gene is TRBJ1-4, the V gene TRBV12-5; no clear D. Germline V lookup: CDR1 LGHNT, CDR2 FRNRAP. V was cut by 6 bases and J by 10 bases, with 12 bases left in between. The CDR3 has 12 amino acids. In DNA form, the CDR3 reads TGTGCTAGTGGCCCTGACCCGGGAAAACTGTTTTTT. Protein: CASGPDPGKLFF.

The rearrangement links TRBV7-3 to TRBJ2-3; D possibly corresponds to TRBD1 (5 bases). The ends were cut back, 5 bases at V and 1 base at J, with 13 bases in the middle. The CDR3 consists of 15 residues. Germline V lookup: CDR1 SGHTA, CDR2 FQGTGA. The CDR3 DNA reads as TGTGCCAGCAGCCCAAAGGGCAGGGGCACAGATACGCAGTATTTT. It encodes CASSPKGRGTDTQYF. Full variable domain (remainder filled in from reference TRBV7-3 and TRBJ2-3): GAGVSQTPSNKVTEKGKYVELRCDPISGHTALYWYRQSLGQGPEFLIYFQGTGAADDSGLPNDRFFAVRPEGSVSTLKIQRTERGDSAVYLCASSPKGRGTDTQYFGPGTRLTVL.

This sequence joins TRBV14 and TRBJ2-7; D may be TRBD2 (6 bases). The CDR3 sequence is 15 residues long. Germline assignment: CDR1 SGHDN and CDR2 FVKESK. V was shortened by 5 bases and J by 2 bases, with 16 bases between the two germline ends. CDR3 DNA: TGTGCCAGCAGCTCTTTTCAACGGAGGGCCTACGAGCAGTACTTC. This sequence encodes CASSSFQRRAYEQYF.

The V call is TRBV6-5, the J call TRBJ1-5; a possible D gene is TRBD1 (5 bases). The CDR3 length is 15 residues. From germline, CDR1 is MNHEY and CDR2 SVGAGI. Trimming removed 5 bases at V and 6 bases at J, with 17 bases between. The CDR3 coding sequence is TGTGCCAGCAGTCCTCAGGGAGGGAAGGGTCAGCCCCAGCATTTT. Translating it yields CASSPQGGKGQPQHF.

This chain joins TRBV28 and TRBJ1-4; D possibly corresponds to TRBD1 (5 bases). The CDR3 has 16 residues. The ends were cut back, 6 bases at V and 7 bases at J, with 21 bases in the middle. Looked up from germline, CDR1 is MDHEN and CDR2 is SYDVKM. CDR3: CASRSQEGMGGEKLFF. In DNA, the CDR3 is TGTGCCAGCAGGTCTCAGGAGGGGATGGGTGGTGAAAAACTGTTTTTT.

CDR3 amino acids: CASSTSGRGSYNEQFF. The CDR3 DNA reads TGTGCCAGCAGTACTAGCGGGCGCGGCTCCTACAATGAGCAGTTCTTC. The J gene is TRBJ2-1, the V gene TRBV2, with 9 bases fitting TRBD2. The CDR3 runs 16 residues. With 5 bases clipped from V and 0 bases from J, the junction kept 5 bases outside the gene matches. CDR1 SNHLY and CDR2 FYNNEI come from the germline V gene.

The chain is built from TRBV6-6 and TRBJ2-7, with D perhaps given as TRBD1 or TRBD2 (5 bases each). The CDR3 covers 15 residues. Germline assignment: CDR1 MNHNY and CDR2 SVGAGI (reference sequence). V shed 6 bases and J shed 0 bases, with 15 bases lying between them. This CDR3 reads CASSQAWGSSYEQYF. CDR3 DNA sequence: TGTGCCAGCAGCCAAGCCTGGGGGAGCTCCTACGAGCAGTACTTC.